Listed here are 17 T cell receptor beta chains from one sample, sequenced in a study of molecular identifiers for immune sequencing clone quantification. TCRdb reanalysed the PCR reads using MiXCR and keeps one entry per CDR3 protein. The sample shows about 320,000 distinct CDR3 sequences, roughly 23% of them seen only once. Sequencing input: naive CD8+ T cells from blood, with Jurkat cell RNA spiked in. Subset denoted: FACS-sorted CD8+CD4-CCR7+CD45RA+ naive T cells. The receptors originated from a human donor in good health. Some libraries in this study had Jurkat cell RNA spiked in.

This clonotype was counted many times. This chain uses TRBV19 with TRBJ2-7, with D tentatively TRBD2 (5 bases). The germline CDR1 and CDR2 sequences are LNHDA and SQIVND (reference sequence). There are 16 residues in the CDR3. The V end lost 8 bases, the J end lost 1 base, and 21 bases lay between the germline ends. The CDR3 nucleotides read TGTGCCAGTTCAATTACCGGGGATCCGACTTCCTACGAGCAGTACTTC. This sequence encodes CASSITGDPTSYEQYF.

This clonotype was observed many times. The chain joins TRBV28 to TRBJ1-5, with D perhaps TRBD1 (5 bases). Trimming shortened V by 4 bases and J by 7 bases, and 17 bases separated the two germline ends. Germline CDR1 is MDHEN and CDR2 is SYDVKM. This CDR3 is 15 amino acids long. The CDR3 nucleotides are TGTGCCAGCAGTTCCCTCCTCAGGGTTTTGCAGCCCCAGCATTTT. Protein sequence: CASSSLLRVLQPQHF.

This clonotype was observed at least ten times. The V call is TRBV5-5, the J call TRBJ2-3; no clear D. V shed 2 bases and J shed 1 base, with 8 bases lying between them. This CDR3 spans 14 amino acids. Looked up from germline, CDR1 is SGHKS and CDR2 is YYEKEE (reference sequence). CDR3: CASSFSAGTDTQYF. In DNA, the CDR3 is TGTGCCAGCAGCTTCTCCGCGGGCACAGATACGCAGTATTTT.

Comments on this clonotype: A clone one base away is much larger, so this may be a read error. The chain couples TRBV4-3 to TRBJ1-1, with D perhaps matching TRBD1 (5 bases). The CDR3 runs to 15 residues. Germline V gene data show CDR1 as LGHNA and CDR2 as YSLEER. CDR3 nucleotide sequence: TGCGCCAGCAGCCAAGATTCTGGGGCGAGGACTGAAGCTCTCTTT. Its translation: CASSQDSGARTEALF.

The V and J genes are TRBV3-1 and TRBJ1-1; D unresolved. Germline lookup yields CDR1 LGHDT and CDR2 YNNKEL (reference sequence). This CDR3 contains 13 residues. The ends were cut back, 4 bases at V and 1 base at J, with 7 bases in the middle. The CDR3 sequence: CASSREPNTEAFF. The CDR3, as DNA: TGTGCCAGCAGCCGGGAACCGAACACTGAAGCTTTCTTT.

In regard to this clonotype: Possible read error: a much larger clone is one base away. The chain combines TRBV30 with TRBJ2-7; D could derive from TRBD1 or TRBD2 (5 bases each). Trimming shortened V by 4 bases and J by 6 bases, and 13 bases separated the two germline ends. In germline, CDR1 is GTSNPN, CDR2 SVGIG (reference sequence). CDR3 length equals 12 residues. CDR3 bases: TGTGCCTGGATCGGGGTTGGGGGCGAGCAGTACTTC. Translation gives CAWIGVGGEQYF.

This clonotype was seen a few times. The chain recombines TRBV4-3 with TRBJ1-6; D may be TRBD1 (5 bases). V was cut by 0 bases and J by 9 bases, with 21 bases left in between. The germline CDR1 and CDR2 sequences are LGHNA and YSLEER. This CDR3 is built from 18 residues. CDR3 sequence (DNA): TGCGCCAGCAGCCAAGATTTTAGAGGGGAACTCTCGGGTTCACCCCTCCACTTT. As protein: CASSQDFRGELSGSPLHF.

This chain connects TRBV7-9 to TRBJ1-1, with D tentatively TRBD1 (5 bases). Deletions cut 5 bases from V and 8 bases from J, with 18 bases between. CDR1 and CDR2 from the germline V gene are SEHNR and FQNEAQ (reference sequence). CDR3 length: 14 amino acids. Here the CDR3 reads CASSPLGREGEAFF. CDR3 nucleotide sequence: TGTGCCAGCAGCCCACTGGGCAGGGAAGGGGAAGCTTTCTTT.

This sequence joins TRBV4-1 and TRBJ2-3; D gene unclear. The CDR3 length is 16 residues. Trimming stripped 3 bases from V and 4 bases from J, with 17 bases between. Germline assignment: CDR1 MGHRA and CDR2 YSYEKL. This CDR3 is CASSQIMSSPPDTQYF. The CDR3 DNA is TGCGCCAGCAGCCAGATTATGAGTTCCCCCCCAGATACGCAGTATTTT.

Many counts were recorded for this clonotype. The chain carries TRBV6-2 or TRBV6-3 and TRBJ2-7; D possibly uses TRBD1 or TRBD2 (5 bases each). CDR1 and CDR2 (germline): MNHEY, SVGEGT. This CDR3 is 15 amino acids long. V lost 0 bases and J 2 bases, leaving 11 bases between the germline ends. CDR3 in DNA: TGTGCCAGCAGTTACTCGAGGGGACCAGCCTACGAGCAGTACTTC. Translation gives CASSYSRGPAYEQYF.

V gene TRBV20-1 combines with J gene TRBJ2-7, with D perhaps TRBD2 (5 bases). Germline-derived CDR1 and CDR2 are DFQATT and SNEGSKA (reference sequence). The germline V and J ends were trimmed by 3 bases and 3 bases, with 18 bases remaining between them. The CDR3 is 15 amino acids. The CDR3 coding sequence is TGCAGTGCTAGGATCCTCAGCGGCAGTAACTACGAGCAGTACTTC. Its protein is CSARILSGSNYEQYF.

In this sample, this clonotype turned up many times. The chain employs TRBV9 and TRBJ2-2; D is ambiguous. The CDR3 length is 12 residues. V lost 1 base and J lost 8, with 6 bases in between. The germline CDR1 and CDR2 sequences are SGDLS and YYNGEE. CDR3 region: CASSVPQGELFF. The CDR3 region has the DNA TGTGCCAGCAGCGTACCACAGGGGGAGCTGTTTTTT.

Points on this clonotype: Possible read error: a much larger clone is one base away. The conserved phenylalanine or tryptophan normally closing the CDR3 is absent here, so this likely arose from a read error. The chain employs TRBV12-3 or TRBV12-4 and TRBJ2-3; D is ambiguous. The germline V and J ends were trimmed by 6 bases and 2 bases, with 3 bases remaining between them. This CDR3 has 11 amino acids. CDR3 coding DNA: TGTGCCAGCAGGATCACAGATACGCAGTATTTA. It translates to CASRITDTQYL.

For this clonotype: This clone may be a read error of a much larger clone one base away. The V and J genes are TRBV7-2 and TRBJ2-7; D unresolved. Looked up from germline, CDR1 is SGHTA and CDR2 is FQGNSA. V was clipped by 5 bases and J by 6 bases, with 11 bases between them. This CDR3 has 12 residues. The CDR3 coding sequence is TGTGCCAGCAGCCCTGGTCGGCCCGAGCAGTACTTC. Protein sequence: CASSPGRPEQYF.

There are many counts of this clonotype. The chain recombines TRBV10-2 with TRBJ2-3; 8 positions match TRBD2. In germline, CDR1 is WSHSY, CDR2 SAAADI. The CDR3 contains 14 residues. Losses at the gene ends were 4 bases for V and 5 bases for J; bases not matched to a gene: 5. CDR3 coding DNA: TGCGCCAGCAGTGCGGGGGGGGCCGTAGATACGCAGTATTTT. Translated: CASSAGGAVDTQYF.

This clonotype has ten or more counts. CDR3 loop: CATSEEWTGGPTEAFF. The CDR3 DNA reads as TGTGCCACCAGTGAAGAGTGGACAGGGGGCCCGACTGAAGCTTTCTTT. The V gene is TRBV24-1, the J gene TRBJ1-1, with 11 bases identical to TRBD1. V shed 4 bases and J 5 bases; nucleotides not matched to a gene: 8. The CDR3 is made up of 16 amino acids. The germline V gene encodes CDR1 KGHDR and CDR2 SFDVKD.

This clonotype was found once. One base away lies a much larger clone, so this may be a sequencing read error. The chain employs TRBV12-3 or TRBV12-4 and TRBJ2-5, with TRBD1 identical over 7 bases. The CDR3 extends over 15 amino acids. The V segment lost 8 bases and the J segment 5 bases; nucleotides outside the gene matches: 14. This chain's CDR3 is CASRGQASGKETQYF. CDR3 coding DNA: TGTGCCAGCCGCGGACAGGCCTCTGGAAAGGAGACCCAGTACTTC.